This is a list of T cell receptor beta chains from one sample in a study of blood T cell repertoires in COVID-19. Clones were read by immunoSEQ multiplex PCR, and TCRdb kept only the in-frame ones, dropping some. The data contain approximately 300,000 clones, around 92% of them singletons. Specimen: peripheral blood. The receptors derive from a man younger than 35 who had recovered from COVID-19. Both conserved end residues are part of each CDR3. Each record gives: clone size, V gene, J gene, D gene, CDR3 DNA, CDR3 protein. A D gene is named only where the DNA matches it firmly. For some rows the clone size is stated as once, few or many, or as a class when expanded; others skip it.

.	TRBV19	TRBJ2-5	TRBD2	TGTGCCAGTAGTCCTTCTCATAGCGGGACGGAGACCCAGTACTTC	CASSPSHSGTETQYF
.	TRBV27	TRBJ2-7	.	TGTGCCAGCAGTTTACAGGGGTTTACCTACGAGCAGTACTTC	CASSLQGFTYEQYF
once	TRBV15	TRBJ2-2	.	TGTGCCACCAGCAGAGATATGCGTAGCGGAACGAACACCGGGGAGCTGTTTTTT	CATSRDMRSGTNTGELFF
.	TRBV5-1	TRBJ2-2	.	TGCGCCAGCAGCTTGTCAGGTCCAGAAGGGGCAGCTTCAACCGGGGAGCTGTTTTTT	CASSLSGPEGAASTGELFF
.	TRBV6-5	TRBJ2-4	.	TGTGCCAGCAGTTTTCTCGGGAACTTAGCCAAAAACATTCAGTACTTC	CASSFLGNLAKNIQYF
.	TRBV6-2/TRBV6-3	TRBJ1-1	.	TGTGCCAGCAGCTCCCTGGGGCGGAACACTGAAGCTTTCTTT	CASSSLGRNTEAFF
.	TRBV12-3/TRBV12-4	TRBJ1-4	.	TGTGCCAGCAGTTTTGAAGGGGCAAAACTGTTTTTT	CASSFEGAKLFF
.	TRBV19	TRBJ1-6	.	TGTGCCAGTAGTAACGGAGTTTTGAATTCACCCCTCCACTTT	CASSNGVLNSPLHF
.	TRBV5-1	TRBJ2-1	TRBD2	TGCGCCAGCAGCTTGTCCTGGCGGGAGGGCCTGGGAAGGGATGAGCAGTTCTTC	CASSLSWREGLGRDEQFF
.	TRBV5-4	TRBJ2-5	TRBD2	TGTGCCAGCAGCTTTACTAGCGGCCAAGAGACCCAGTACTTC	CASSFTSGQETQYF
.	TRBV5-8	TRBJ1-5	.	TGTGCCAGCAGCTTGGACAGTAGCAATCAGCCCCAGCATTTT	CASSLDSSNQPQHF
.	TRBV19	TRBJ2-3	.	TGTGCCAGTAGTATAGAGGGGTGGAGGATGAAAACTAGCACAGATACGCAGTATTTT	CASSIEGWRMKTSTDTQYF
.	TRBV4-2	TRBJ1-1	.	TGTGCCAGCAGCCAAGGTCGGGGGTGGACTGAAGCTTTCTTT	CASSQGRGWTEAFF
.	TRBV27	TRBJ1-1	.	TGTGCCAGCAGTTCAGGTATGAACACTGAAGCTTTCTTT	CASSSGMNTEAFF
.	TRBV6-5	TRBJ2-1	TRBD2	TGTGCCAGCAGTTACCGACTAGCGGGTGGCAATGAGCAGTTCTTC	CASSYRLAGGNEQFF
.	TRBV2	TRBJ2-1	TRBD1	TGTGCCAGCAAACAGGGGGCAATCTACAATGAGCAGTTCTTC	CASKQGAIYNEQFF
.	TRBV5-8	TRBJ1-6	TRBD1	TGTGCCAGCAGCTTCACAGGGGATAGTTGGGCAGGGTCACCCCTCCACTTT	CASSFTGDSWAGSPLHF
.	TRBV4-1	TRBJ2-1	.	TGCGCCAGCAGCCAAGATTTAGTGGACTTCGCCCTCTACAATGAGCAGTTCTTC	CASSQDLVDFALYNEQFF
.	TRBV24-1	TRBJ2-1	TRBD1	TGTGCCACCAGTGATGTCGGACAGGGAAATGAGCAGTTCTTC	CATSDVGQGNEQFF
once	TRBV27	TRBJ1-1	TRBD1	TGTGCCAGCAGTTTACAGGGGGCGTACGAAGCTTTCTTT	CASSLQGAYEAFF
.	TRBV30	TRBJ1-1	.	TGTGCCTGGATCTCCCCTCCGGGTCACACTGAAGCTTTCTTT	CAWISPPGHTEAFF
few	TRBV5-1	TRBJ1-4	.	TGCGCCAGCAGCAAGGAGGGGACTTATGAAAAACTGTTTTTT	CASSKEGTYEKLFF
.	TRBV19	TRBJ1-1	.	TGTGCCAGTAGTATAGGGGGGGTTGCAGGAGCGGGCACTGAAGCTTTCTTT	CASSIGGVAGAGTEAFF
.	TRBV7-2	TRBJ2-7	TRBD1	TGTGCCAGCAGCTCCATGACAGGGTGGAACGAGCAGTACTTC	CASSSMTGWNEQYF
.	TRBV10-1	TRBJ2-7	.	TGCGCCAGCAGTGGTCAGAACTCCTACGAGCAGTACTTC	CASSGQNSYEQYF
.	TRBV2	TRBJ1-2	.	TGTGCCAGCAGTGACCCCGGCGGTACAGGGAGTTTTAACTATGGCTACACCTTC	CASSDPGGTGSFNYGYTF
.	TRBV6-5	TRBJ2-1	.	TGTGCCAGCAGGCGGACAGTTGCCCTCAACAATGAGCAGTTCTTC	CASRRTVALNNEQFF
.	TRBV7-9	TRBJ2-1	TRBD1	TGTGCCAGCAGCCGGCGGGACAGGGGGCGAGTTGAGCAGTTCTTC	CASSRRDRGRVEQFF
.	TRBV6-5	TRBJ1-2	.	TGTGCCAGCAGGGGGGGGAGCTACACCTTC	CASRGGSYTF
once	TRBV10-3	TRBJ1-1	.	TGTGCCATCAGTGATAGGTCAGGGGCGCCGAACACTGAAGCTTTCTTT	CAISDRSGAPNTEAFF
.	TRBV3-1/TRBV3-2	TRBJ1-6	TRBD1	TGTGCCAGCAGCCAAGATCGGACAGGTCGTAATTCACCCCTCCACTTT	CASSQDRTGRNSPLHF
.	TRBV7-2	TRBJ2-1	.	TGTGCCAGCAGCTTAGCGGTGGGGGCCTCCTACAATGAGCAGTTCTTC	CASSLAVGASYNEQFF
once	TRBV6-5	TRBJ1-1	TRBD1	TGTGCCAGCAGTTACTCATGGGACAGGGCTGGAACTGAAGCTTTCTTT	CASSYSWDRAGTEAFF
.	TRBV29-1	TRBJ1-2	.	TGCAGCGTTGACCGCTCGGCACCGACTGAATATGGCTACACCTTC	CSVDRSAPTEYGYTF
.	TRBV30	TRBJ2-3	TRBD2	TGTGCCTGGAGGAAAGCGGGAGGCACAGATACGCAGTATTTT	CAWRKAGGTDTQYF
.	TRBV10-3	TRBJ2-1	.	TGTGCCATCAGTGAGCCCCAGGTCTACAATGAGCAGTTCTTC	CAISEPQVYNEQFF
.	TRBV9	TRBJ1-1	.	TGTGCCAGCAGCGCACCGGGGGGGACTGAAGCTTTCTTT	CASSAPGGTEAFF
.	TRBV9	TRBJ2-7	TRBD1	TGTGCCAGCAGCGAAGGACAGGGGATACGCGAGCGGTACGAGCAGTACTTC	CASSEGQGIRERYEQYF
.	TRBV13	TRBJ2-1	TRBD2	TGTGCCAGCAGCTCGACCTACCCGACTAGCGGGAGATCTTATGAGCAGTTCTTC	CASSSTYPTSGRSYEQFF
.	TRBV7-7	TRBJ2-2	TRBD1	TGTGCCAGCAGCTTCCAGGGGGCGGACACCGGGGAGCTGTTTTTT	CASSFQGADTGELFF
.	TRBV19	TRBJ1-5	.	TGTGCCAGTAGTACCCAGGGGAAGGATCAGCCCCAGCATTTT	CASSTQGKDQPQHF
.	TRBV7-9	TRBJ1-1	.	TGTGCCAGCAGCCTTGCGGCGGCCCAAAAAGCTTTCTTT	CASSLAAAQKAFF
.	TRBV3-1/TRBV3-2	TRBJ1-5	.	TGTGCCAGCAGGGGAGGGGGCAATCAGCCCCAGCATTTT	CASRGGGNQPQHF
.	TRBV5-1	TRBJ1-1	.	TGCGCCAGCAGCTTGGAAGGCAGGGGGAACACTGAAGCTTTCTTT	CASSLEGRGNTEAFF
.	TRBV18	TRBJ2-1	TRBD2	TGTGCCAGCTCACCGACTAGCGGGAATCATGAGCAGTTCTTC	CASSPTSGNHEQFF
.	TRBV12-3/TRBV12-4	TRBJ1-2	TRBD1	TGTGCCAGCACCTCCGGGACAGGAGGCTACACCTTC	CASTSGTGGYTF
few	TRBV6-6	TRBJ1-5	.	TGTGCCAGCACCGAGGGAGGGCAGGGGCGCAATCAGCCCCAGCATTTT	CASTEGGQGRNQPQHF
.	TRBV4-2	TRBJ1-1	.	TGTGCCAGCAGCCAAGTTGACAGGTACAGTGAAGCTTTCTTT	CASSQVDRYSEAFF
.	TRBV12-3/TRBV12-4	TRBJ2-7	.	TGTGCCAGCAGCCCTAACAGGGCCGAGCAGTACTTC	CASSPNRAEQYF
.	TRBV25-1	TRBJ2-3	.	TGTGCCAGCAGTTATGGCGGGGGCACAGATACGCAGTATTTT	CASSYGGGTDTQYF
.	TRBV9	TRBJ1-4	.	TGTGCCAGCAGCGCAGGACCGGGACAACTGAATGAAAAACTGTTTTTT	CASSAGPGQLNEKLFF
.	TRBV2	TRBJ1-2	.	TGTGCCAGCAAGCGGGGTACTTTAAGCTACACCTTC	CASKRGTLSYTF
.	TRBV3-1/TRBV3-2	TRBJ2-6	.	TGTGCCAGCAGCCAACCACAGGGCTCTGGGGCCAACGTCCTGACTTTC	CASSQPQGSGANVLTF